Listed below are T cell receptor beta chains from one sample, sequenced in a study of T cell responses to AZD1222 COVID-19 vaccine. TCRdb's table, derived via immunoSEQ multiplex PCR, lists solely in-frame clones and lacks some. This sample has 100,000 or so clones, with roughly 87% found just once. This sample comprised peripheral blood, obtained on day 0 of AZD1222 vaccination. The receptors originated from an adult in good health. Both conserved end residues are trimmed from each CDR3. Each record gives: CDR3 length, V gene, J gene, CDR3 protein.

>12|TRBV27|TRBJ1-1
ASSRRDRNTEAF
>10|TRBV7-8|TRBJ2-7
ASSLEAYEQY
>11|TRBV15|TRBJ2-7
ATSIKWGAEQY
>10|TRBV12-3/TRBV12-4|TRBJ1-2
AIHERDLGYT
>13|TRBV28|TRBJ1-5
ASWAVLYSNQPQH
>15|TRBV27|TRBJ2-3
ASSSLFTGGSTDTQY
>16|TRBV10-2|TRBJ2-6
ASTIDRGQDSGANVLT
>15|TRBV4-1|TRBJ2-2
ASSRGSGRGNAGELF
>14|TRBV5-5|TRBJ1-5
ASSSSPTGGDQPQH
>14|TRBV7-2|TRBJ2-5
ASSVVAGGSKETQY
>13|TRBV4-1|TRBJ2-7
ASRDAGTVLYEQY
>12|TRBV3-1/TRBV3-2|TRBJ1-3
ASSSQWSGNTIY
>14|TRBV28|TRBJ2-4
ASSPLRNLAKNIQY
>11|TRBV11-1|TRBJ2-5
ASSLQGAETQY
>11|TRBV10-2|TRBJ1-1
ASTRPGTTEAF
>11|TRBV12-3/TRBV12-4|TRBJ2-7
ASSFGTAYEQY
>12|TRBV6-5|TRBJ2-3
AIPASGNTDTQY
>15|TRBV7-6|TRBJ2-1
ASSFLSGGNTYNEQF
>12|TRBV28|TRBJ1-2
ASRPTPERYGYT
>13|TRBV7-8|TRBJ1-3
ASSPGRGSGNTIY
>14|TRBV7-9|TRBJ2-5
ASSFGLAGGGETQY
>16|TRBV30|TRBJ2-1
AWKGIPLAGGPYNEQF
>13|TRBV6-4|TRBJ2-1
ASSDEGGEGNEQF
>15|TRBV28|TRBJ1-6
ASSSPREQGADSPLH
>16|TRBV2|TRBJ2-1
ASALVGTSGSSYNEQF
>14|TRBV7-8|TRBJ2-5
ASSFVLRDARETQY
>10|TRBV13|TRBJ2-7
ASSVGYYEQY
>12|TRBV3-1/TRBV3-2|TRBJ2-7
ASSQDGTGGSQY
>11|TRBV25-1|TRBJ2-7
AIGLAGGYEQY
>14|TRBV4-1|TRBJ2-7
ASSQGTSDSSYEQY
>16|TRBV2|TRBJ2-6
ASNYGDQLSPGANVLT